Below, 28 T cell receptor beta chains from the same sample are listed, as sequenced in a study of blood T cells in healthy people across ages. The use of a sample-barcoded 5' primer and a J-beta primer mix characterized a second PCR of roughly 6 to 11 cycles. Each CDR3 protein gets one entry after TCRdb re-called the 5' RACE reads with MiXCR. There are 1.5 million to 1.9 million distinct CDR3 sequences in the sample; 42% occur only once, and around 4% lies in the top ten. Input material: blood. Receptor source: a woman in her late teens or twenties in good health.

This chain uses TRBV7-9 with TRBJ2-3; D is undetermined. CDR1 is SEHNR and CDR2 is FQNEAQ in the germline V gene (reference sequence). The V gene lost 11 bases and the J gene lost 1 base, with 16 bases spanning the gap. The CDR3 sequence is 14 residues long. CDR3 residues: CAHEKAAGTDTQYF. The CDR3 region has the DNA TGTGCCCACGAGAAAGCTGCCGGCACAGATACGCAGTATTTT. The full variable domain, completed using reference TRBV7-9 and TRBJ2-3, is DTGVSQNPRHKITKRGQNVTFRCDPISEHNRLYWYRQTLGQGPEFLTYFQNEAQLEKSRLLSDRFSAERPKGSFSTLEIQRTEQGDSAMYLCAHEKAAGTDTQYFGPGTRLTVL.

This clonotype showed up just a few times. The chain couples TRBV20-1 to TRBJ2-1; the D is unclear. V was trimmed by 0 bases and J by 8 bases, leaving 14 bases between them. The CDR3 length is 14 residues. The germline V gene has CDR1 DFQATT and CDR2 SNEGSKA (reference sequence). DNA for the CDR3: TGCAGTGCTAGAGATCTGAAGGTTATGGATGAGCAGTTCTTC. Translated, it gives CSARDLKVMDEQFF.

The chain carries TRBV6-2 or TRBV6-3 and TRBJ2-5; 9 positions agree with TRBD2. The germline V gene encodes CDR1 MNHEY and CDR2 SVGEGT. The CDR3 spans 16 residues. Trimming took 0 bases from V and 0 from J; bases not matched to a gene: 2. As DNA, the CDR3 is TGTGCCAGCAGTTACTCCCGGACTAGCGACCAAGAGACCCAGTACTTC. Amino acid sequence: CASSYSRTSDQETQYF.

V is TRBV29-1 and J is TRBJ2-4; TRBD1 matches at 9 bases. The J segment lost 13 bases and the V segment lost 2 bases, leaving 12 bases of the junction unmatched. The CDR3 is 14 residues long. The V gene's germline CDR1 is SQVTM and CDR2 ANQGSEA. The CDR3 DNA sequence: TGCAGCGTTGAATTCCGGGACAGGGTTCCGATGCAGTACTTC. Translating it yields CSVEFRDRVPMQYF.

This clonotype has more than one count but fewer than ten. The chain combines TRBV18 with TRBJ1-1; 10 bases are a match to TRBD1. Germline V lookup: CDR1 KGHSH, CDR2 LQKENI. This CDR3 comprises 15 residues. V was pared by 3 bases and J by 2 bases, with 3 bases of the junction left unmatched. The CDR3 region is CASSPGTGVNTEAFF. CDR3 nucleotides: TGTGCCAGCTCACCGGGGACAGGGGTTAACACTGAAGCTTTCTTT.

V gene TRBV28 combines with J gene TRBJ1-1; TRBD1 is a possible D gene (6 bases). Germline V lookup: CDR1 MDHEN, CDR2 SYDVKM. This CDR3 comprises 14 residues. V shed 5 bases and J shed 0 bases, with 10 bases lying between them. CDR3 loop: CASSGTFMNTEAFF. The CDR3 DNA sequence: TGTGCCAGCAGTGGGACATTTATGAACACTGAAGCTTTCTTT.

The chain couples TRBV28 to TRBJ2-1; 7 positions match TRBD1. V dropped 6 bases and J dropped 9; count of bases not matched to a gene: 14. CDR1 is MDHEN and CDR2 is SYDVKM in the germline V gene. The length of the CDR3 is 15 residues. CDR3 DNA sequence: TGTGCCAGCAGCCTTTACCCTGCCCAGGGGGTTGAGCAGTTCTTC. This translates into CASSLYPAQGVEQFF.

The chain recombines TRBV11-2 with TRBJ2-3; D ambiguous. Germline CDR1 and CDR2: SGHAT and FQNNGV. Between the trimmed V and J ends, which lost 0 bases and 5 bases, there was a span of 12 bases. The length of the CDR3 is 15 residues. The CDR3 sequence is CASSLDRGYLDTQYF. The CDR3 DNA sequence: TGTGCCAGCAGCTTAGATCGTGGCTATCTAGATACGCAGTATTTT.

The CDR3 protein is CASSLVDNMNADTQYF. The CDR3 nucleotides are TGTGCCAGCAGTTTAGTGGATAATATGAACGCAGATACGCAGTATTTT. The chain carries TRBV12-3 or TRBV12-4 and TRBJ2-3; D is unclear. The CDR3 length is 16 residues. The V end lost 1 base, the J end lost 4 bases, and 15 bases lay between the germline ends.

This chain joins TRBV5-1 and TRBJ1-1; 7 bases map to TRBD1. Germline CDR1 is SGHRS and CDR2 is YFSETQ. V was pared by 4 bases and J by 3 bases, with 15 bases of the junction left unmatched. This CDR3 is built from 17 residues. CDR3 bases: TGCGCCAGCAGCCCCCACTGTTCACAGGGGACGTACACTGAAGCTTTCTTT. Translation gives CASSPHCSQGTYTEAFF. The whole variable domain, filled in from reference TRBV5-1 and TRBJ1-1, reads KAGVTQTPRYLIKTRGQQVTLSCSPISGHRSVSWYQQTPGQGLQFLFEYFSETQRNKGNFPGRFSGRQFSNSRSEMNVSTLELGDSALYLCASSPHCSQGTYTEAFFGQGTRLTVV.

J is TRBJ1-3 and V is TRBV11-2; 8 bases are shared with TRBD1. With V trimmed by 5 bases and J by 2 bases, 5 bases remained unmatched. This CDR3 region has 15 residues. The V gene's germline CDR1 is SGHAT and CDR2 FQNNGV. The CDR3 protein is CASSPPTGAGNTIYF. The CDR3 nucleotides read TGTGCCAGCAGCCCCCCGACAGGGGCTGGAAACACCATATATTTT.

The rearrangement links TRBV12-5 to TRBJ2-7; maybe TRBD2 (6 bases). Between the trimmed V and J ends, which lost 6 bases and 1 base, there was a span of 16 bases. The length of the CDR3 is 15 residues. The V gene's germline CDR1 is LGHNT and CDR2 FRNRAP. CDR3 bases: TGTGCTAGTGGCCCGCGGGACGCCCCGTCCTACGAGCAGTACTTC. Amino acid sequence: CASGPRDAPSYEQYF.

The J gene is TRBJ2-2, the V gene TRBV5-1; TRBD1 aligns across 10 bases. V gave up 2 bases and J gave up 5 bases; unmatched junction bases: 6. Looked up from germline, CDR1 is SGHRS and CDR2 is YFSETQ. The CDR3 runs to 16 residues. CDR3 sequence: CASSFPGQGFTGELFF. In DNA, the CDR3 is TGCGCCAGCAGCTTCCCGGGACAGGGGTTTACCGGGGAGCTGTTTTTT.

In this sample, this clonotype turned up a few times. The rearrangement uses TRBV10-3 and TRBJ2-7; TRBD1 matches 10 bases. Germline V gene data show CDR1 as ENHRY and CDR2 as SYGVKD. This CDR3 is built from 13 residues. V was clipped by 6 bases and J by 5 bases; unmatched bases: 4. The CDR3 here is CAISGTGAHEQYF. The DNA of the CDR3 is TGTGCCATCAGCGGGACAGGGGCCCACGAGCAGTACTTC.

Of note for this clonotype: This may be a read error, as it is one base from a much larger clone. The chain links TRBV5-1 to TRBJ2-5; D might be TRBD1 or TRBD2, each matching 6 bases. This CDR3 spans 14 amino acids. The germline gives CDR1 SGHRS, CDR2 YFSETQ. V lost 7 bases and J 2 bases, leaving 15 bases between the germline ends. The CDR3 reads CASGSEGVQETQYF. The CDR3 region has the DNA TGCGCCAGCGGCTCGGAGGGGGTTCAAGAGACCCAGTACTTC.

V usage is TRBV11-2 and J usage is TRBJ1-4, with D possibly being TRBD1 (6 bases). Trimming removed 5 bases at V and 5 bases at J, with 15 bases between. Germline-derived CDR1 and CDR2 are SGHAT and FQNNGV. CDR3 length equals 15 residues. Written as DNA, the CDR3 is TGTGCCAGCAGCGGCCAGGGACAACGAAATGAAAAACTGTTTTTT. This codes for CASSGQGQRNEKLFF.

This chain connects TRBV4-1 to TRBJ1-1, with a possible D match to TRBD1 (6 bases). The CDR3 covers 16 residues. Trimming took 0 bases from V and 1 from J, leaving 12 bases between them. Germline CDR1 and CDR2: MGHRA and YSYEKL. CDR3 sequence (DNA): TGCGCCAGCAGCCAAGATACGGGGACAACGAACACTGAAGCTTTCTTT. It specifies CASSQDTGTTNTEAFF.

This chain connects TRBV6-2 or TRBV6-3 to TRBJ1-1; D is unclear. CDR1 MNHEY and CDR2 SVGEGT come from the germline V gene. Trimming took off 8 bases at V and 0 bases at J, with 16 bases between the two ends. This CDR3 has 15 residues. The CDR3 DNA reads as TGTGCCAGCGGCCGTCCGGGGAGATTGAACACTGAAGCTTTCTTT. Protein product: CASGRPGRLNTEAFF.

The CDR3 loop reads CASSFRTPWDEQFF. CDR3 in DNA: TGCGCCAGCAGCTTCAGGACCCCTTGGGATGAGCAGTTCTTC. V usage is TRBV5-1 and J usage is TRBJ2-1; D not certain. From germline, CDR1 is SGHRS and CDR2 YFSETQ. The V gene lost 2 bases and the J gene lost 8 bases, with 14 bases spanning the gap. CDR3 length: 14 amino acids.

The CDR3 spells CASSLDNTSYEQYF. The DNA of the CDR3 is TGTGCCAGCAGCTTGGATAACACGTCCTACGAGCAGTACTTC. This chain links TRBV11-2 with TRBJ2-7; the D is unclear. This CDR3 has 14 amino acids. Trimming stripped 3 bases from V and 1 base from J, with 10 bases between. The germline V gene has CDR1 SGHAT and CDR2 FQNNGV.

The chain has TRBV12-3 or TRBV12-4 and TRBJ1-1; 8 positions match TRBD1. CDR3 length: 18 residues. Germline trimming cut 5 bases from V and 3 bases from J; bases unmatched to any gene: 17. CDR3 sequence: CASSPSVRGLNFDTEAFF. CDR3 in DNA: TGTGCCAGCAGTCCCTCGGTCAGGGGGCTGAATTTCGACACTGAAGCTTTCTTT.

With regard to this clonotype: One junction end disagrees with the germline gene, perhaps due to a read error. The rearrangement links TRBV7-7 to TRBJ2-1; 11 bases are shared with TRBD2. CDR3 size: 13 residues. The germline V gene has CDR1 SSHAT and CDR2 FNYEAQ (reference sequence). The CDR3 sequence is CASSLSGRGEQFF. The CDR3 DNA reads as TGTGCTAGCAGCCTTAGCGGGAGGGGTGAGCAGTTCTTC.

The rearrangement joins TRBV28 to TRBJ1-5; D not resolved. The V gene's germline CDR1 is MDHEN and CDR2 SYDVKM. This CDR3 comprises 14 residues. The V and J ends lost 5 bases and 7 bases respectively, with 15 bases between them. The CDR3 DNA is TGTGCCAGCAGTACGAGGCACTTCAAACAGCCCCAGCATTTT. Amino acids: CASSTRHFKQPQHF.

The J gene is TRBJ1-1, the V gene TRBV29-1; D is ambiguous. This CDR3 contains 11 residues. Germline loops: CDR1 SQVTM, CDR2 ANQGSEA. Trimming took 6 bases from V and 6 from J, leaving 11 bases between them. Written as DNA, the CDR3 is TGCAGCGTCCTCCCGCGGGCTGAAGCTTTCTTT. Translated, it gives CSVLPRAEAFF.

This clonotype was counted between two and nine times. V is TRBV7-2 and J is TRBJ2-5; possible D gene TRBD2, 5 bases. Judging by the DNA end, TRBJ2-7 fits better; the J call may be wrong. The CDR3 contains 15 residues. Germline V gene sequence: CDR1 SGHTA, CDR2 FQGNSA. CDR3 protein: CASSLRVGAGHEQYF. DNA for the CDR3: TGTGCCAGCAGCTTAAGGGTGGGAGCAGGTCACGAGCAGTACTTC.

This clonotype was observed a single time. A much larger clone differs from this one at a single base, so this may be a read error. This sequence joins TRBV4-1 and TRBJ1-2; D unclear. Germline V CDR1 and CDR2: MGHRA, YSYEKL. This CDR3 is built from 15 residues. This CDR3 is CASSQGEAEPYGCTF. The CDR3 DNA reads as TGCGCCAGCAGCCAGGGTGAAGCAGAACCCTATGGCTGCACCTTC.

This clonotype was counted only a few times. This rearrangement joins TRBV11-1 to TRBJ2-1; 7 positions agree with TRBD1. Trimming cost V 5 bases and J 0 bases; bases outside gene matches: 4. The germline CDR1 and CDR2 sequences are SGHAT and FQDESV (reference sequence). The CDR3 extends over 15 amino acids. The CDR3 nucleotides are TGTGCCAGCAGCCCGGGACAGATCTCCTACAATGAGCAGTTCTTC. It is translated as CASSPGQISYNEQFF.

A few counts support this clonotype. The V gene is TRBV7-8, the J gene TRBJ2-1; TRBD2 matches 10 bases. V shed 5 bases, J shed 9 bases, and the junction held 10 bases outside the gene matches. Germline CDR1 SGHVS, CDR2 FQNEAQ. The CDR3 extends over 15 amino acids. The CDR3 is CASSTRTSGSSEQFF. CDR3 DNA sequence: TGTGCCAGCAGCACCCGGACTAGCGGTTCCTCTGAGCAGTTCTTC. Complete variable domain (other parts from reference TRBV7-8 and TRBJ2-1): GAGVSQSPRYKVAKRGQDVALRCDPISGHVSLFWYQQALGQGPEFLTYFQNEAQLDKSGLPSDRFFAERPEGSVSTLKIQRTQQEDSAVYLCASSTRTSGSSEQFFGPGTRLTVL.